This T cell receptor beta chain was retrieved from a study of blood T cell repertoires in COVID-19. Clones were sequenced by immunoSEQ multiplex PCR, and TCRdb holds only the in-frame ones, with some missing. Seen here are approximately 230,000 clones, roughly 80% observed once, and the top ten hold 8.9%. The CDR3 covers 15 residues. V was clipped by 4 bases and J by 5 bases, with 14 bases between them. Germline values: CDR1 SEHNR, CDR2 FQNEAQ (reference sequence). Sequenced input: peripheral blood. V is TRBV7-9 and J is TRBJ1-4, with a weak D call TRBD1 (5 bases). The TCR comes from a man older than 75 with acute or convalescent COVID-19. This CDR3 reads CASSSPRPGNEKLFF. The DNA of the CDR3 is TGTGCCAGCAGCTCCCCCCGGCCAGGGAATGAAAAACTGTTTTTT.